These T cell receptor beta chains were read from a single sample in a study of CD8 T cells in ankylosing spondylitis. Using its own MiXCR run on the 5' RACE reads, TCRdb lists one record per CDR3 protein. This table holds some 800,000 distinct CDR3 sequences, about 10% found once. The sample taken for sequencing was blood, either unsorted or a sorted T cell fraction (not recorded which). The receptors derive from a male donor with ankylosing spondylitis. The CDR3 runs from the conserved cysteine through the conserved F or W. A D gene is named only where the DNA matches it firmly. Clone size is shown for a subset of rows, as once, few, many or a class of expanded clone.

v_gene	j_gene	d_gene	len	abundance	CDR3aa	CDR3nt
TRBV5-5	TRBJ1-3	.	15	.	CASSLAGVPGNTIYF	TGTGCCAGCAGCTTGGCGGGCGTTCCTGGAAACACCATATATTTT
TRBV19	TRBJ2-7	.	14	.	CASSKSRGLYEQYF	TGTGCCAGTAGTAAGTCACGGGGCCTCTACGAGCAGTACTTC
TRBV4-3	TRBJ2-5	.	16	.	CASSQGGGDKGETQYF	TGCGCCAGCAGCCAGGGAGGCGGGGATAAGGGAGAGACCCAGTACTTC
TRBV5-6	TRBJ2-7	.	13	few	CASSSRGFYEQYF	TGTGCCAGCAGCTCTAGGGGCTTCTACGAGCAGTACTTC
TRBV9	TRBJ2-1	.	18	.	CASSVAIGTQGQNNEQFF	TGTGCCAGCAGCGTAGCGATCGGGACCCAGGGACAAAACAATGAGCAGTTCTTC
TRBV5-1	TRBJ2-3	.	14	few	CASSLANRADTQYF	TGCGCCAGCAGCTTGGCCAATAGGGCGGATACGCAGTATTTT
TRBV19	TRBJ1-4	TRBD1	13	.	CASKTGVAEKLFF	TGTGCCAGTAAAACAGGGGTCGCTGAAAAACTGTTTTTT
TRBV28	TRBJ1-1	TRBD1	15	.	CASNKPGQGRIEAFF	TGTGCCAGCAACAAACCGGGACAGGGACGAATTGAAGCTTTCTTT
TRBV4-1	TRBJ2-1	TRBD2	19	few	CASSQVGLAEAKVKNEQFF	TGCGCCAGCAGCCAAGTAGGACTAGCGGAAGCGAAGGTTAAAAATGAGCAGTTCTTC
TRBV20-1	TRBJ2-3	.	15	.	CSARDGGQGTDTQYF	TGCAGTGCTAGAGATGGGGGTCAGGGCACAGATACGCAGTATTTT
TRBV29-1	TRBJ2-2	.	14	many	CSVEWGRATGELFF	TGCAGCGTTGAATGGGGCCGAGCCACCGGGGAGCTGTTTTTT
TRBV20-1	TRBJ2-3	.	14	.	CSAVGAGASDTQYF	TGCAGTGCCGTTGGGGCGGGGGCCTCGGATACGCAGTATTTT
TRBV5-4	TRBJ1-2	.	13	few	CASSFRRTYGYTF	TGTGCCAGCAGTTTCAGGCGTACTTATGGCTACACCTTC
TRBV6-2/TRBV6-3	TRBJ2-1	TRBD2	16	few	CASSYPGSGGANEQFF	TGTGCCAGCAGTTACCCGGGGAGCGGGGGGGCCAATGAGCAGTTCTTC
TRBV20-1	TRBJ2-1	TRBD2	16	.	CSARSLGLAGYNEQFF	TGCAGTGCTAGGTCGTTAGGACTAGCGGGCTACAATGAGCAGTTCTTC
TRBV20-1	TRBJ1-1	.	15	few	CSASKFLSGNTEAFF	TGCAGTGCTAGTAAATTCCTGAGTGGGAACACTGAAGCTTTCTTT
TRBV5-1	TRBJ2-2	.	15	many	CASSLRQGNTGELFF	TGTGCCAGCAGTTTACGGCAGGGGAACACCGGGGAGCTGTTTTTT
TRBV20-1	TRBJ2-4	.	15	.	CSATGWPLAKNIQYF	TGCAGTGCTACCGGGTGGCCGCTAGCCAAAAACATTCAGTACTTC
TRBV2	TRBJ1-3	.	15	few	CASSDGRSSGNTIYF	TGTGCCAGCAGCGACGGGAGAAGCTCTGGAAACACCATATATTTT
TRBV12-3/TRBV12-4	TRBJ1-2	.	13	.	CASYRWGADGYTF	TGTGCCAGCTATCGATGGGGGGCTGATGGCTACACCTTC
TRBV20-1	TRBJ1-1	TRBD1	16	.	CSAPDRGRRLTAEAFF	TGCAGTGCACCGGACAGGGGGAGACGGTTAACTGCTGAAGCTTTCTTT
TRBV27	TRBJ1-5	.	14	few	CASKETYSNQPQHF	TGTGCCAGCAAGGAGACATATAGCAATCAGCCCCAGCATTTT
TRBV7-2	TRBJ2-7	.	15	few	CASSQRGDYTYEQYF	TGTGCCAGCAGCCAAAGGGGGGACTACACCTACGAGCAGTACTTC
TRBV4-1	TRBJ2-1	TRBD2	16	few	CASSQRSSGIANEQFF	TGCGCCAGCAGCCAAAGGTCTAGCGGGATAGCCAATGAGCAGTTCTTC
TRBV4-2	TRBJ1-5	.	13	.	CASSQSSRQPQHF	TGTGCCAGCAGCCAATCTTCAAGGCAGCCCCAGCATTTT
TRBV20-1	TRBJ2-1	.	14	few	CSARLAAYNDEQFF	TGCAGTGCTAGACTAGCAGCCTACAATGATGAGCAGTTCTTC
TRBV18	TRBJ2-7	.	14	few	CASSPNHQGDEQYF	TGTGCCAGCTCACCGAACCACCAGGGAGACGAGCAGTACTTC